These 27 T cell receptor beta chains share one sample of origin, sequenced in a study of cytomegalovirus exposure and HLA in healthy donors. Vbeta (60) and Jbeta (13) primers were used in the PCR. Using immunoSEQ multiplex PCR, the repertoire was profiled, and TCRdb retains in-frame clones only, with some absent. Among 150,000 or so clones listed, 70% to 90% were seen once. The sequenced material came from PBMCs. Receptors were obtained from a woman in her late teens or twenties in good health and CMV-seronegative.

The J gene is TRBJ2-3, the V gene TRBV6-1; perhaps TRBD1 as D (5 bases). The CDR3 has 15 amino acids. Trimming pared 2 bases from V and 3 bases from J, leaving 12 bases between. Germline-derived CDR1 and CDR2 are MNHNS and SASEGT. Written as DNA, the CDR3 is TGTGCCAGCAGTGAATCTAGGGGCGCGACAGATACGCAGTATTTT. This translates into CASSESRGATDTQYF.

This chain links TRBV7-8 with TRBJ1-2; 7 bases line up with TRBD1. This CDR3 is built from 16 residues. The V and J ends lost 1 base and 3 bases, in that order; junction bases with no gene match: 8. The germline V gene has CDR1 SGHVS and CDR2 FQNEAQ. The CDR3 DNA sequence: TGTGCCAGCAGCTTAGTGACAGGGTATGAGGACTATGGCTACACCTTC. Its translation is CASSLVTGYEDYGYTF.

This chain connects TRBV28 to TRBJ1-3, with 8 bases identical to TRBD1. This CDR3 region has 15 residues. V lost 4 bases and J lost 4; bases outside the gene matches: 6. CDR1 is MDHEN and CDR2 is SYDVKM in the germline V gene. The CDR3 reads CASSSRGTGGNTIYF. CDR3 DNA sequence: TGTGCCAGCAGTTCCAGAGGGACAGGAGGAAACACCATATATTTT.

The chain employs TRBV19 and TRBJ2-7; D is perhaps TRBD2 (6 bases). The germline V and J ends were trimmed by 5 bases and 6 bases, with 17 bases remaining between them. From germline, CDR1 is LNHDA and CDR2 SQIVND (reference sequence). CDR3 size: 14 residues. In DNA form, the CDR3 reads TGTGCCAGTAGTTACGGGACGGGGGTTGGCGAGCAGTACTTC. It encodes CASSYGTGVGEQYF. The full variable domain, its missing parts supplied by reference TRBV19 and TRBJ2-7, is DGGITQSPKYLFRKEGQNVTLSCEQNLNHDAMYWYRQDPGQGLRLIYYSQIVNDFQKGDIAEGYSVSREKKESFPLTVTSAQKNPTAFYLCASSYGTGVGEQYFGPGTRLTVT.

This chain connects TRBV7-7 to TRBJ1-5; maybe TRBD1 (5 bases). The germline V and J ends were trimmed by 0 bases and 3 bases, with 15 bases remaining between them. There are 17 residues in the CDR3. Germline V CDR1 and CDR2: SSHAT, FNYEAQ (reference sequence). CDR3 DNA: TGTGCCAGCAGCTTAGCCAGCAGACAGTCTTTCAATCAGCCCCAGCATTTT. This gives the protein CASSLASRQSFNQPQHF.

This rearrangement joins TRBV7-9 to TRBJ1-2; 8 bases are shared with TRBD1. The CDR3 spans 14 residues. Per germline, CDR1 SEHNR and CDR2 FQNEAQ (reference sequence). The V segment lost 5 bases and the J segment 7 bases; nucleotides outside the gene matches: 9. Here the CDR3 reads CASSPRQGLGGYTF. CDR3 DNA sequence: TGTGCCAGCAGCCCGAGACAGGGGCTCGGTGGCTACACCTTC.

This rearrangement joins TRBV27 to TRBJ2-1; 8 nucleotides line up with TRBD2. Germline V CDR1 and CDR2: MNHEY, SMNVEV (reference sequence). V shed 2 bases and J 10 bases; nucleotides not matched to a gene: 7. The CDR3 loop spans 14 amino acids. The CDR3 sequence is CASSLTGGPGEQFF. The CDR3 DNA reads TGTGCCAGCAGTTTAACGGGAGGGCCTGGGGAGCAGTTCTTC.

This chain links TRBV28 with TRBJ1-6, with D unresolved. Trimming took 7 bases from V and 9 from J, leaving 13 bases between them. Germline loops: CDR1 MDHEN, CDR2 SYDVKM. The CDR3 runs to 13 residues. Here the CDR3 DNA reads TGTGCCAGCATAAGGAGTCTCACTTCACCCCTCCACTTT. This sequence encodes CASIRSLTSPLHF.

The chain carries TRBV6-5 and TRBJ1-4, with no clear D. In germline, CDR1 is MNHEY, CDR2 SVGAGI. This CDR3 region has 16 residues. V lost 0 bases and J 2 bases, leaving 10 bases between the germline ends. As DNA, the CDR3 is TGTGCCAGCAGTTACTCGTATGGGGAGACTAATGAAAAACTGTTTTTT. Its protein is CASSYSYGETNEKLFF.

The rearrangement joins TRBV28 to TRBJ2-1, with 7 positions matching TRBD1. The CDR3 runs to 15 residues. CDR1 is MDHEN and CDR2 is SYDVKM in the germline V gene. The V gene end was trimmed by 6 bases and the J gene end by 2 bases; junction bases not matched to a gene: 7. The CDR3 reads CASRLGQATYNEQFF. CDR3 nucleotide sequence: TGTGCCAGCAGGCTTGGACAGGCTACCTACAATGAGCAGTTCTTC.

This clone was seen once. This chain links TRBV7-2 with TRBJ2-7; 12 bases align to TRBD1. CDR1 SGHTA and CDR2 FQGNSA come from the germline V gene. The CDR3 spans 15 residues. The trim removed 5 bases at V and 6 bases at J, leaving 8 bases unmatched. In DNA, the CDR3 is TGTGCCAGCAGCATCTCCGGGACAGGGGGCCGCGAGCAGTACTTC. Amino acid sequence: CASSISGTGGREQYF.

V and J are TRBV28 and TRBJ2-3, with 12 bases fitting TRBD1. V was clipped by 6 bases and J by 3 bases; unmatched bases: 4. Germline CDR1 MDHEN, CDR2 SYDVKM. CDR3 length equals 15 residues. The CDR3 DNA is TGTGCCAGCAGCCGGGACAGGGGGCTGACAGATACGCAGTATTTT. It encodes CASSRDRGLTDTQYF.

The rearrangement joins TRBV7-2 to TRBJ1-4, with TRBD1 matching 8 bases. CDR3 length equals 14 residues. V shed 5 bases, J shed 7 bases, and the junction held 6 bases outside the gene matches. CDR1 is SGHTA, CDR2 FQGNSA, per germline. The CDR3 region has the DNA TGTGCCAGCAGCCTCGACAGGGGCGGTGAAAAACTGTTTTTT. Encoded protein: CASSLDRGGEKLFF.

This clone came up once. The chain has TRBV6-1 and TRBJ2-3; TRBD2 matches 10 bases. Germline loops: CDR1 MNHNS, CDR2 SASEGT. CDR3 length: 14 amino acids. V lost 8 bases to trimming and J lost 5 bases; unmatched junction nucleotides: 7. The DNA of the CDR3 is TGTGCCAGCGTGGAGCGGGGGGGCCGAGATACGCAGTATTTT. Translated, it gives CASVERGGRDTQYF.

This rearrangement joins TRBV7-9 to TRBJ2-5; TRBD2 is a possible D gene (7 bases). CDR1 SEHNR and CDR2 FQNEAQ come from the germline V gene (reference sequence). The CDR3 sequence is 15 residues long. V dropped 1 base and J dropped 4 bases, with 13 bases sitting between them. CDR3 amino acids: CASSLVGGGGETQYF. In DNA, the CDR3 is TGTGCCAGCAGCTTAGTCGGCGGGGGCGGAGAGACCCAGTACTTC.

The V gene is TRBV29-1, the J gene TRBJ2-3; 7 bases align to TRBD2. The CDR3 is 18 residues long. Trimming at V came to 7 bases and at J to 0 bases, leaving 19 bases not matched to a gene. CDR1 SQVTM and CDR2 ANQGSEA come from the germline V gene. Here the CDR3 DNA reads TGCAGCGCTCGGGGTCTTTTTCCTAGCGGCTTTAGCACAGATACGCAGTATTTT. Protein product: CSARGLFPSGFSTDTQYF.

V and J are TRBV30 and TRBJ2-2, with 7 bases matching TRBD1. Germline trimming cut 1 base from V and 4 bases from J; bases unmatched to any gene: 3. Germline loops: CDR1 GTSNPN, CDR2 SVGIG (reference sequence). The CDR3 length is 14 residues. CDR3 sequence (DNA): TGTGCCTGGAGTGGACAGGGCGGCACCGGGGAGCTGTTTTTT. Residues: CAWSGQGGTGELFF. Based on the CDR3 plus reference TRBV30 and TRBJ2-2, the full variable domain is SQTIHQWPATLVQPVGSPLSLECTVEGTSNPNLYWYRQAAGRGLQLLFYSVGIGQISSEVPQNLSASRPQDRQFILSSKKLLLSDSGFYLCAWSGQGGTGELFFGEGSRLTVL.

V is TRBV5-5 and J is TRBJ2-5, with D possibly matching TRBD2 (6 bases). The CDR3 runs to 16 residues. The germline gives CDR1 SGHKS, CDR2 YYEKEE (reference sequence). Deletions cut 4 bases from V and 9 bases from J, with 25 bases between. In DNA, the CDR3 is TGTGCCAGCAGCGTCCTTGACGGCCGGGGGAATGAGGCCCAGTACTTC. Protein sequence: CASSVLDGRGNEAQYF.

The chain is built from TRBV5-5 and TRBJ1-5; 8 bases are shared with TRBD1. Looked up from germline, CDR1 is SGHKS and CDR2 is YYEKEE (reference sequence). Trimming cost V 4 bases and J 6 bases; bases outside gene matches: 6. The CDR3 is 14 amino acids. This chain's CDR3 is CASSLGQGSQPQHF. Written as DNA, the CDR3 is TGTGCCAGCAGCCTCGGACAGGGCTCTCAGCCCCAGCATTTT.

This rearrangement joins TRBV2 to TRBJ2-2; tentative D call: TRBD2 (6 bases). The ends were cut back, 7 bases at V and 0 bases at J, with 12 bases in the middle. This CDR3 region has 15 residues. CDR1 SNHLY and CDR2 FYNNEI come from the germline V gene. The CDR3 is CASKVLAANTGELFF. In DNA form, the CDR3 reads TGTGCCAGCAAGGTGTTAGCGGCGAACACCGGGGAGCTGTTTTTT.

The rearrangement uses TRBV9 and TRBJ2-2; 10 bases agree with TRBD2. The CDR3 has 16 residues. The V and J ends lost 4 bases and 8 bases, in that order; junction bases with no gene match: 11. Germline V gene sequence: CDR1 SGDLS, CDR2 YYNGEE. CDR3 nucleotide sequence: TGTGCCAGCAGCACCCGAGCGGGAGGGGGAACGGGGGAGCTGTTTTTT. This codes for CASSTRAGGGTGELFF.

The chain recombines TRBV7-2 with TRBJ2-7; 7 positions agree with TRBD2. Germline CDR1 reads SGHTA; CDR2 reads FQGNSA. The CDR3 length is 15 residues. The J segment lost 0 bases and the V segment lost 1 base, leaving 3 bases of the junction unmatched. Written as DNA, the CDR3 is TGTGCCAGCAGCTTAGAGGGCGGGAGCTCCTACGAGCAGTACTTC. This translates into CASSLEGGSSYEQYF.

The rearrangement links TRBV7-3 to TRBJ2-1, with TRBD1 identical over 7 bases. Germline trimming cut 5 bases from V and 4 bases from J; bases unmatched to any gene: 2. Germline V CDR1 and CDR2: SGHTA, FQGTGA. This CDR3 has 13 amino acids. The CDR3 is CASSMGQYNEQFF. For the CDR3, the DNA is TGTGCCAGCAGCATGGGACAGTACAATGAGCAGTTCTTC.

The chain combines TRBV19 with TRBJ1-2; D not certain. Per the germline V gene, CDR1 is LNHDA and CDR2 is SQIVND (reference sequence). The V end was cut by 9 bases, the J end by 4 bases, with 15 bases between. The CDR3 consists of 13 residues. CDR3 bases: TGTGCCAGCCACCACCCCCAACTCTATGGCTACACCTTC. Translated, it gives CASHHPQLYGYTF.

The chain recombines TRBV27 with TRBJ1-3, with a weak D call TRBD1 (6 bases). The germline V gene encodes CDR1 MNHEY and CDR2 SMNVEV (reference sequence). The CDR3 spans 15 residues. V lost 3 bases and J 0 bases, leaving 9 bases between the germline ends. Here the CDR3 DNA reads TGTGCCAGCAGTTTGGTGGGGGCCTCTGGAAACACCATATATTTT. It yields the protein CASSLVGASGNTIYF.

For the CDR3, the DNA is TGTGCCAGCAGCTTGGCCAGGGGAAACGAGCAGTACTTC. It is translated as CASSLARGNEQYF. The chain employs TRBV7-9 and TRBJ2-7; D is perhaps TRBD1 (6 bases). This CDR3 comprises 13 residues. Germline CDR1 is SEHNR and CDR2 is FQNEAQ (reference sequence). Trimming left V 3 bases short and J 5 bases short, with 11 bases between.

This CDR3 is CASSRGTGGSEQYF. CDR3 nucleotide sequence: TGTGCCAGCAGCAGAGGGACAGGGGGATCGGAGCAGTACTTC. This chain joins TRBV7-2 and TRBJ2-7; TRBD1 aligns across 11 bases. This CDR3 is built from 14 residues. V trimming: 5 bases; J trimming: 7 bases; junction bases outside the gene matches: 7. Per germline, CDR1 SGHTA and CDR2 FQGNSA. Filled out from reference TRBV7-2 and TRBJ2-7, the complete variable domain reads GAGVSQSPSNKVTEKGKDVELRCDPISGHTALYWYRQSLGQGLEFLIYFQGNSAPDKSGLPSDRFSAERTGGSVSTLTIQRTQQEDSAVYLCASSRGTGGSEQYFGPGTRLTVT.